The 32 T cell receptor beta chains below come from one sample, sequenced in a study of T cells in Graves' hyperthyroidism and ophthalmopathy. Amplified TCR beta CDR3 regions derived from RNA transcripts. A first-round RT-PCR of the TCR CDR3 used the HTBI primer set. Each CDR3 protein is one row after TCRdb ran MiXCR on the multiplex PCR reads. The sample lists roughly 200,000 distinct CDR3 sequences, approximately 20% occurring once. The specimen sequenced was blood. These receptor sequences come from a man aged 35-49 years with Graves' hyperthyroidism.

This clonotype was observed many times. V gene TRBV6-2 or TRBV6-3 combines with J gene TRBJ1-1; D ambiguous. The CDR3 spans 12 residues. Germline CDR1 reads MNHEY; CDR2 reads SVGEGT. V was shortened by 0 bases and J by 8 bases, with 7 bases between the two germline ends. The CDR3: CASSYSRREAFF. Written as DNA, the CDR3 is TGTGCCAGCAGTTACTCGAGGAGGGAAGCTTTCTTT.

This clonotype was detected ten times or more. The chain has TRBV30 and TRBJ1-1; D is ambiguous. Trimming left V 1 base short and J 1 base short, with 7 bases between. The germline V gene has CDR1 GTSNPN and CDR2 SVGIG (reference sequence). The CDR3 length is 13 residues. For the CDR3, the DNA is TGTGCCTGGAGTGAGCAAGGGAACACTGAAGCTTTCTTT. Its protein product is CAWSEQGNTEAFF.

CDR3 DNA: TGTGCCAGCAGCCAACTAGGAGGTACAACGTACAATGAGCAGTTCTTC. This translates into CASSQLGGTTYNEQFF. The rearrangement links TRBV4-2 to TRBJ2-1; maybe TRBD2 (5 bases). Trimming shortened V by 2 bases and J by 4 bases, and 15 bases separated the two germline ends. Germline values: CDR1 LGHNA, CDR2 YNFKEQ. The CDR3 is made up of 16 amino acids.

This clonotype was counted many times. The chain uses TRBV6-1 and TRBJ2-7, with D perhaps TRBD1 or TRBD2 (5 bases each). Germline values: CDR1 MNHNS, CDR2 SASEGT. V lost 11 bases and J lost 5, with 16 bases in between. The CDR3 spans 12 residues. The CDR3 sequence is CASSGRGHEQYF. The CDR3 DNA reads TGTGCCTCCTCCGGACGGGGCCACGAGCAGTACTTC.

In the case of this clonotype: A much larger clone lies one base from this, so it may be a read error. The chain joins TRBV6-1 to TRBJ2-7; D remains ambiguous. This CDR3 spans 13 amino acids. Germline V gene data show CDR1 as MNHNS and CDR2 as SASEGT. The CDR3, as DNA: TGTGCCACCCGTAGTAGAGCATCCTACGGGCAGTACTTC. Translation: CATRSRASYGQYF.

In its sample, this clonotype was seen a few times. CDR3 sequence reads: CSATPVLSSYNEQFF. The CDR3 coding sequence is TGCAGCGCCACTCCTGTTTTAAGCTCCTACAATGAGCAGTTCTTC. The chain combines TRBV29-1 with TRBJ2-1; D remains unclear. This CDR3 is 15 amino acids long. V shed 7 bases and J shed 0 bases, with 16 bases lying between them. Germline V gene data show CDR1 as SQVTM and CDR2 as ANQGSEA.

V usage is TRBV5-8 and J usage is TRBJ2-5; D is undetermined. The CDR3 consists of 12 residues. Germline values: CDR1 SGHTS, CDR2 YDEGEE. V shed 4 bases and J shed 3 bases, with 7 bases lying between them. In DNA, the CDR3 is TGTGCCAGCAGCCCCTACAAAGAGACCCAGTACTTC. It is translated as CASSPYKETQYF.

The V call is TRBV30, the J call TRBJ2-5; D gene uncertain. The CDR3 spans 12 residues. The V end lost 4 bases, the J end lost 3 bases, and 9 bases lay between the germline ends. Germline V lookup: CDR1 GTSNPN, CDR2 SVGIG (reference sequence). Here the CDR3 reads CAWKEKKETQYF. CDR3 DNA sequence: TGTGCCTGGAAGGAAAAAAAAGAGACCCAGTACTTC.

This clonotype was counted ten times or more. This sequence joins TRBV7-2 and TRBJ2-7; the match to TRBD1 covers 12 bases. The CDR3 runs to 15 residues. J gave up 4 bases and V 5 bases, and 6 bases lay outside the gene matches. Germline CDR1 and CDR2: SGHTA and FQGNSA. The CDR3 reads CASSPGQGAIYEQYF. The CDR3 DNA reads TGTGCCAGCAGCCCGGGACAGGGGGCGATTTACGAGCAGTACTTC.

About this clonotype: At one end the junction does not follow the germline gene, possibly because of a read error. The rearrangement links TRBV5-4 to TRBJ2-2; D is possibly TRBD1 (5 bases). Germline CDR1 reads SGHNT; CDR2 reads YYREEE (reference sequence). The CDR3 extends over 14 amino acids. The CDR3 DNA sequence: TGCGCCAGCAGCTCCGGACAAGAGGCCGGGGAGCTGTTTTTT. This gives the protein CASSSGQEAGELFF.

This chain joins TRBV27 and TRBJ2-1; either TRBD1 or TRBD2 may supply D (6 bases each). Germline CDR1 is MNHEY and CDR2 is SMNVEV (reference sequence). V was cut by 3 bases and J by 7 bases, with 19 bases left in between. The CDR3 has 16 residues. CDR3 sequence: CASSLQQPGGGNEQFF. As DNA, the CDR3 is TGTGCCAGCAGTTTGCAGCAACCCGGGGGCGGGAATGAGCAGTTCTTC.

This chain connects TRBV3-1 to TRBJ1-1; D gene uncertain. Germline V gene sequence: CDR1 LGHDT, CDR2 YNNKEL (reference sequence). V lost 4 bases, J lost 5 bases, and 8 bases lay in between. This CDR3 region has 12 residues. The CDR3 spells CASSPTSTEAFF. The CDR3 coding sequence is TGTGCCAGCAGCCCCACTTCGACTGAAGCTTTCTTT.

In its sample, this clonotype was seen a few times. The rearrangement uses TRBV3-2 and TRBJ2-7; no DNA check was done on the table's D call, TRBD2. TRBV3-2 is a pseudogene. The CDR3 has 16 amino acids. The chain's CDR3 is CASFSRGGTSSYEQYF. Here the CDR3 DNA reads TGTGCCAGCTTCTCACGGGGGGGGACTAGCTCCTACGAGCAGTACTTC.

This clonotype was seen more than once but under ten times. The chain carries TRBV4-3 and TRBJ2-3, with D perhaps matching TRBD2 (7 bases). Germline loops: CDR1 LGHNA, CDR2 YSLEER. The CDR3 runs 14 residues. This CDR3 reads CAEKGGAARDTQYF. Written as DNA, the CDR3 is TGCGCGGAAAAGGGGGGGGCCGCCCGGGATACGCAGTATTTT.

V and J are TRBV30 and TRBJ2-5; D is perhaps TRBD1 (5 bases). Germline CDR1 GTSNPN, CDR2 SVGIG (reference sequence). The CDR3 covers 13 residues. The V and J ends lost 2 bases and 2 bases respectively, with 9 bases between them. The CDR3 nucleotides are TGTGCCTGGAGTTGGACATATCAAGAGACCCAGTACTTC. Protein sequence: CAWSWTYQETQYF.

This clonotype was seen at least ten times. This chain connects TRBV28 to TRBJ2-1, with 15 bases identical to TRBD2. V lost 4 bases, J lost 9 bases, and 7 bases stayed unmatched. The germline gives CDR1 MDHEN, CDR2 SYDVKM. The CDR3 consists of 16 residues. The CDR3 DNA is TGTGCCAGCAGTTCCCGGACTAGCGGGGGGGCCGGTGAGCAGTTCTTC. Its protein product is CASSSRTSGGAGEQFF.

The chain carries TRBV25-1 and TRBJ1-6; D is undetermined. Germline CDR1 reads MGHDK; CDR2 reads SYGVNS. The CDR3 is made up of 14 amino acids. The V and J ends lost 4 bases and 6 bases respectively, with 10 bases between them. DNA of the CDR3: TGTGCCAGCAGTGGCCCCTCCACTAATTCACCCCTCCACTTT. Amino acid sequence: CASSGPSTNSPLHF. Using reference TRBV25-1 and TRBJ1-6 for the parts outside the CDR3, the full variable domain is EADIYQTPRYLVIGTGKKITLECSQTMGHDKMYWYQQDPGMELHLIHYSYGVNSTEKGDLSSESTVSRIRTEHFPLTLESARPSHTSQYLCASSGPSTNSPLHFGNGTRLTVT.

Ten or more counts support this clonotype. The genes are TRBV13 and TRBJ2-7, with unresolved D. The CDR3 is made up of 14 amino acids. Germline lookup yields CDR1 PRHDT and CDR2 FYEKMQ (reference sequence). V was cut by 0 bases and J by 5 bases, with 11 bases left in between. The CDR3 region is CASSLGVQDDEQYF. CDR3 bases: TGTGCCAGCAGCTTAGGAGTCCAGGACGACGAGCAGTACTTC.

A few counts support this clonotype. The rearrangement links TRBV20-1 to TRBJ1-2; no clear D. Trimming shortened V by 6 bases and J by 0 bases, and 14 bases separated the two germline ends. Germline V gene data show CDR1 as DFQATT and CDR2 as SNEGSKA (reference sequence). CDR3 length: 14 amino acids. CDR3 sequence: CSALGPSSNYGYTF. DNA for the CDR3: TGCAGTGCCCTAGGTCCTTCCTCTAACTATGGCTACACCTTC.

There are a few counts of this clonotype. This rearrangement joins TRBV30 to TRBJ1-2; a weak D match, TRBD1 (6 bases). This CDR3 is 14 amino acids long. In germline, CDR1 is GTSNPN, CDR2 SVGIG (reference sequence). V dropped 3 bases and J dropped 4 bases, with 15 bases sitting between them. The DNA of the CDR3 is TGTGCCTGGAGAAAAAACAGGGTTTTCTATGGCTACACCTTC. Protein sequence: CAWRKNRVFYGYTF. Together with reference TRBV30 and TRBJ1-2, the CDR3 gives the full variable domain: SQTIHQWPATLVQPVGSPLSLECTVEGTSNPNLYWYRQAAGRGLQLLFYSVGIGQISSEVPQNLSASRPQDRQFILSSKKLLLSDSGFYLCAWRKNRVFYGYTFGSGTRLTVV.

The J gene is TRBJ2-3, the V gene TRBV20-1; tentatively, D is TRBD2 (6 bases). The V gene lost 6 bases and the J gene lost 5 bases, with 18 bases spanning the gap. Germline V lookup: CDR1 DFQATT, CDR2 SNEGSKA (reference sequence). The CDR3 sequence is 14 residues long. DNA of the CDR3: TGCAGTGCCCCGAACGTGGGGGGAGGAGATACGCAGTATTTT. Translating gives CSAPNVGGGDTQYF.

The chain is built from TRBV7-2 and TRBJ2-7; a possible D gene is TRBD2 (6 bases). This CDR3 comprises 12 residues. The germline gives CDR1 SGHTA, CDR2 FQGNSA. CDR3 protein: CASEGGAYEQYF. DNA of the CDR3: TGTGCATCGGAGGGTGGGGCCTACGAGCAGTACTTC.

In this sample, this clonotype turned up a few times. V is TRBV14 and J is TRBJ1-2; D is unclear. Between the trimmed V and J ends, which lost 4 bases and 9 bases, there was a span of 12 bases. Germline CDR1 is SGHDN and CDR2 is FVKESK. There are 12 residues in the CDR3. The CDR3 DNA follows: TGTGCCAGCAGCCTGTCCCGAGGGCGCTACACCTTC. Its translation: CASSLSRGRYTF. Full variable domain (rest looked up from reference TRBV14 and TRBJ1-2): EAGVTQFPSHSVIEKGQTVTLRCDPISGHDNLYWYRRVMGKEIKFLLHFVKESKQDESGMPNNRFLAERTGGTYSTLKVQPAELEDSGVYFCASSLSRGRYTFGSGTRLTVV.

CDR3 amino acids: CASTPAALFNYGYTF. Written as DNA, the CDR3 is TGTGCCAGCACCCCGGCAGCACTATTTAACTATGGCTACACCTTC. This chain connects TRBV12-3 or TRBV12-4 to TRBJ1-2; D not resolved. Trimming took off 7 bases at V and 1 base at J, with 16 bases between the two ends. The CDR3 length is 15 residues.

V and J are TRBV7-2 and TRBJ2-7; D might be TRBD2 (5 bases). CDR1 is SGHTA, CDR2 FQGNSA, per germline. V was clipped by 1 base and J by 4 bases, with 11 bases between them. The CDR3 spans 14 residues. The CDR3 loop is CASSLVLGGYEQYF. CDR3 nucleotide sequence: TGTGCCAGCAGCTTAGTTTTGGGCGGGTACGAGCAGTACTTC.

The V and J genes are TRBV6-1 and TRBJ2-3, with 9 positions matching TRBD2. The CDR3 runs 15 residues. The germline CDR1 and CDR2 sequences are MNHNS and SASEGT. Trimming removed 10 bases from V and 5 bases from J; junction bases left unmatched: 13. CDR3 bases: TGTGCCACTAAGTGGGAGGCGGGGGGGCAAGATACGCAGTATTTT. This sequence encodes CATKWEAGGQDTQYF.

The chain has TRBV11-2 and TRBJ2-1; D may match TRBD1 or TRBD2 (5 bases each). V lost 5 bases, J lost 6 bases, and 11 bases lay in between. The CDR3 loop spans 13 amino acids. Germline-derived CDR1 and CDR2 are SGHAT and FQNNGV. CDR3 bases: TGTGCCAGCAGCCTGGGACCCGTCAATGAGCAGTTCTTC. Protein product: CASSLGPVNEQFF.

The V and J genes are TRBV12-3 or TRBV12-4 and TRBJ2-2; D is unresolved. CDR3 size: 13 residues. The ends were cut back, 3 bases at V and 7 bases at J, with 9 bases in the middle. CDR3 sequence: CASSFRSDGELFF. In DNA form, the CDR3 reads TGTGCCAGCAGTTTTAGGAGTGACGGGGAGCTGTTTTTT.

The chain employs TRBV7-2 and TRBJ1-1; TRBD1 might be the D (6 bases). Trimming took off 5 bases at V and 10 bases at J, with 29 bases between the two ends. Per the germline V gene, CDR1 is SGHTA and CDR2 is FQGNSA. The CDR3 loop spans 17 amino acids. The CDR3 here is CASSPPLAGAGNVRAFF. For the CDR3, the DNA is TGTGCCAGCAGCCCCCCCCTGGCGGGGGCGGGAAACGTGAGAGCTTTCTTT.

This clonotype came up many times. V gene TRBV20-1 combines with J gene TRBJ2-5, with D perhaps TRBD1 or TRBD2 (6 bases each). Germline assignment: CDR1 DFQATT and CDR2 SNEGSKA (reference sequence). V was cut by 3 bases and J by 2 bases, with 10 bases left in between. The CDR3 totals 13 residues. CDR3: CSASGGHQETQYF. The CDR3 DNA reads as TGCAGTGCTAGCGGGGGCCATCAAGAGACCCAGTACTTC.

This clonotype showed up many times. The chain recombines TRBV20-1 with TRBJ1-4; 8 bases match TRBD1. Germline assignment: CDR1 DFQATT and CDR2 SNEGSKA (reference sequence). With 3 bases clipped from V and 6 bases from J, the junction kept 6 bases outside the gene matches. The CDR3 runs to 14 residues. This CDR3 is CSASRTGWDEKLFF. CDR3 DNA: TGCAGTGCTAGTCGGACAGGGTGGGATGAAAAACTGTTTTTT.

Many counts were recorded for this clonotype. The chain links TRBV20-1 to TRBJ2-7, with D possibly being TRBD1 (6 bases). The CDR3 loop spans 14 amino acids. Trimming removed 5 bases at V and 2 bases at J, with 16 bases between. Germline values: CDR1 DFQATT, CDR2 SNEGSKA (reference sequence). The DNA of the CDR3 is TGCAGTGCTGGAAAGGGACAACCCCCCTACGAGCAGTACTTC. Amino acids: CSAGKGQPPYEQYF.